This T cell receptor (beta chain) was retrieved from a study of shared clonotypes between healthy human individuals. Points on this clone: No antigen is known for it. Other nucleotide sequences in the sample specify the same CDR3.

TCRdb's table, derived via immunoSEQ multiplex PCR, lists solely in-frame clones and lacks some. Counted here are 300,000 to 350,000 clones, 70% to 75% occurring once; the ten biggest clones make up 8.5% to 12%. General study points: Clonotype sharing among donors, it was expected, would be affected by sequencing depth. The sampled material consisted only of blood, and tissue repertoires are likely to differ.

The donor population consisted of healthy HIV-negative adults with no recent acute infections or vaccinations. The sequencing sample was made of memory CD4+ T cells sorted from blood. Subset specified: CD45RA-negative fraction. The origin of this receptor is a young man in good health.

The CDR3 sequence: CASSPRGNEKLFF. CDR3 in DNA: TGTGCCAGCTCACCTAGGGGAAATGAAAAACTGTTTTTT. The chain employs TRBV18 and TRBJ1-4; D possibly corresponds to TRBD1 (5 bases). V lost 3 bases to trimming and J lost 5 bases, with 7 bases between them. Per germline, CDR1 KGHSH and CDR2 LQKENI. This CDR3 is 13 amino acids long.